Listed below are T cell receptor beta chains from one sample, sequenced in a study of shared clonotypes between healthy human individuals. Sequenced by immunoSEQ multiplex PCR; TCRdb stores in-frame clones only, minus some. The sample has 2 million to 2.5 million clones, approximately 94% seen once. The sequenced sample was naive CD4+ T cells sorted from blood. The source of these receptors is a man aged 18 to 30 in good health. CDR3s include the opening cysteine and the closing phenylalanine or tryptophan. A D gene is named only where the DNA matches it firmly. The size field is filled for only some rows; it gives once, few, many or a size class.

TRBD2	NA	TRBV28	TRBJ2-3	16	CASRTSGTTSTDTQYF	TGTGCCAGCAGGACTAGCGGAACCACTAGCACAGATACGCAGTATTTT
NA	NA	TRBV28	TRBJ2-7	16	CASSFSKEWSSYEQYF	TGTGCCAGCAGTTTTAGTAAGGAGTGGAGCTCCTACGAGCAGTACTTC
TRBD2	NA	TRBV5-4	TRBJ2-3	17	CASSLKTISGGSDTQYF	TGTGCCAGCAGCCTTAAAACTATATCGGGGGGTTCAGATACGCAGTATTTT
NA	NA	TRBV7-7	TRBJ1-1	13	CASSRDMNTEAFF	TGTGCTAGCAGCCGAGATATGAACACTGAAGCTTTCTTT
TRBD2	NA	TRBV5-4	TRBJ2-3	15	CASSAGGGRTDTQYF	TGTGCCAGCAGCGCCGGCGGGGGGCGCACAGATACGCAGTATTTT
NA	NA	TRBV25-1	TRBJ1-5	14	CASSVAGPNQPQHF	TGTGCCAGCAGTGTAGCAGGGCCTAATCAGCCCCAGCATTTT
TRBD1	NA	TRBV5-1	TRBJ2-5	16	CASSLEAQGIGETQYF	TGCGCCAGCAGCTTGGAAGCACAGGGGATCGGAGAGACCCAGTACTTC
NA	NA	TRBV30	TRBJ1-4	15	CAWSVGAITNEKLFF	TGTGCCTGGAGTGTAGGAGCGATAACTAATGAAAAACTGTTTTTT
NA	NA	TRBV5-1	TRBJ1-2	15	CASSFTGTANYGYTF	TGCGCCAGCAGCTTCACAGGGACCGCTAACTATGGCTACACCTTC
NA	once	TRBV5-5	TRBJ1-5	15	CASSLESGVNQPQHF	TGTGCCAGCAGCTTGGAATCAGGGGTTAATCAGCCCCAGCATTTT
NA	NA	TRBV5-1	TRBJ2-3	17	CASSTGLGGGLTDTQYF	TGCGCCAGCAGCACCGGCTTAGGTGGGGGGTTGACTGATACGCAGTATTTT
TRBD2	few	TRBV18	TRBJ2-7	13	CASSPGGSYEQYF	TGTGCCAGCTCGCCGGGAGGAAGCTACGAGCAGTACTTC
NA	NA	TRBV5-6	TRBJ2-3	15	CASSFHGGKTDTQYF	TGTGCCAGCAGCTTCCACGGGGGAAAAACAGATACGCAGTATTTT
TRBD2	NA	TRBV7-9	TRBJ2-1	16	CASSLVGREPYNEQFF	TGTGCCAGCAGCTTAGTGGGGCGGGAGCCCTACAATGAGCAGTTCTTC
TRBD1	NA	TRBV28	TRBJ1-2	15	CASAFPPGQNYGYTF	TGTGCCTCCGCTTTTCCTCCGGGACAGAACTATGGCTACACCTTC
TRBD1	NA	TRBV28	TRBJ1-5	15	CASSRTGPSNQPQHF	TGTGCCAGCAGCAGGACAGGCCCTAGCAATCAGCCCCAGCATTTT
NA	NA	TRBV7-9	TRBJ1-3	15	CASSFFSTGGNTIYF	TGTGCCAGCAGCTTCTTCTCAACTGGTGGAAACACCATATATTTT
NA	NA	TRBV5-4	TRBJ2-4	15	CASSLLSGSENIQYF	TGTGCCAGCAGCTTGTTGAGCGGCAGTGAAAACATTCAGTACTTC
TRBD1	NA	TRBV5-1	TRBJ1-1	14	CASSAGTGGTEAFF	TGCGCCAGCAGCGCCGGGACAGGGGGCACTGAAGCTTTCTTT
TRBD1	NA	TRBV5-4	TRBJ2-7	13	CASSRGQGDEQYF	TGTGCCAGCAGCCGGGGACAGGGGGACGAGCAGTACTTC
TRBD2	NA	TRBV2	TRBJ2-3	13	CASKSGGEDTQYF	TGTGCCAGCAAAAGCGGGGGGGAGGATACGCAGTATTTT
TRBD1	NA	TRBV2	TRBJ2-2	15	CASSGTGVNTGELFF	TGTGCCAGCAGTGGGACAGGGGTGAACACCGGGGAGCTGTTTTTT
NA	NA	TRBV28	TRBJ1-1	16	CASSLSSGAWNTEAFF	TGTGCCAGCAGTTTATCGTCCGGGGCTTGGAACACTGAAGCTTTCTTT
NA	NA	TRBV5-1	TRBJ2-1	15	CASSLGLATYNEQFF	TGCGCCAGCAGCTTGGGGCTAGCGACCTACAATGAGCAGTTCTTC
NA	NA	TRBV19	TRBJ2-1	14	CASTRVGLRYEQFF	TGTGCCAGTACCCGGGTGGGCCTACGGTATGAGCAGTTCTTC
NA	few	TRBV14	TRBJ2-7	16	CASSQTRGPIPYEQYF	TGTGCCAGCAGCCAAACCAGGGGACCAATTCCCTACGAGCAGTACTTC
TRBD1	NA	TRBV18	TRBJ2-3	14	CASSMDRGEGTQYF	TGTGCCAGCTCAATGGACAGGGGTGAAGGTACGCAGTATTTT
TRBD1	once	TRBV25-1	TRBJ1-5	15	CASSVTGVGNQPQHF	TGTGCCAGCAGTGTCACAGGGGTGGGCAATCAGCCCCAGCATTTT
NA	NA	TRBV6-6	TRBJ2-7	13	CASRTGQLYEQYF	TGTGCCAGCAGGACGGGGCAGCTCTACGAGCAGTACTTC
TRBD2	NA	TRBV7-2	TRBJ2-1	15	CASSSQTSGHNEQFF	TGTGCCAGCAGCTCCCAGACTAGCGGGCACAATGAGCAGTTCTTC
NA	NA	TRBV6-5	TRBJ2-3	16	CASSYSLALGTDTQYF	TGTGCCAGCAGTTACAGTCTAGCGTTGGGCACAGATACGCAGTATTTT
TRBD1	NA	TRBV5-1	TRBJ1-5	14	CASSDGQGPQPQHF	TGCGCCAGCAGTGACGGACAGGGCCCTCAGCCCCAGCATTTT
TRBD2	NA	TRBV6-6	TRBJ2-7	13	CASALAESYEQYF	TGTGCCTCCGCCCTAGCGGAGAGCTACGAGCAGTACTTC
TRBD2	NA	TRBV5-1	TRBJ2-5	17	CASSLGTSIPGQETQYF	TGCGCCAGCAGCCTCGGGACTAGCATTCCGGGCCAAGAGACCCAGTACTTC
NA	NA	TRBV27	TRBJ2-1	15	CASSPGGRLYNEQFF	TGTGCCAGCAGCCCCGGGGGGCGCCTCTACAATGAGCAGTTCTTC
NA	NA	TRBV2	TRBJ2-7	13	CASSSDATYEQYF	TGTGCCAGCAGTTCGGACGCAACCTACGAGCAGTACTTC
NA	NA	TRBV5-1	TRBJ2-1	12	CASSFYGHEQFF	TGCGCCAGCAGCTTTTATGGGCATGAGCAGTTCTTC
TRBD1	NA	TRBV28	TRBJ1-5	15	CASSWGQTSNQPQHF	TGTGCCAGCAGTTGGGGACAGACTTCCAATCAGCCCCAGCATTTT
TRBD2	NA	TRBV5-4	TRBJ2-1	17	CASSFPGGAGGPDEQFF	TGTGCCAGCAGCTTCCCGGGAGGAGCGGGAGGGCCCGATGAGCAGTTCTTC
TRBD2	NA	TRBV10-2	TRBJ2-7	15	CASSPGTSGRYEQYF	TGCGCCAGCAGCCCCGGGACTAGCGGGAGGTACGAGCAGTACTTC
NA	NA	TRBV6-5	TRBJ2-5	11	CASSDALRWNF	TGTGCCAGCAGTGACGCTCTCCGTTGGAACTTC
NA	NA	TRBV6-5	TRBJ1-1	15	CASSTGDTANTEAFF	TGTGCCAGCAGTACGGGGGACACAGCGAACACTGAAGCTTTCTTT
TRBD2	NA	TRBV30	TRBJ2-3	15	CAWSALAVRADTQYF	TGTGCCTGGAGCGCACTAGCGGTTCGGGCAGATACGCAGTATTTT
NA	NA	TRBV2	TRBJ2-3	12	CASSGAGMTQYF	TGTGCCAGCAGTGGGGCCGGGATGACGCAGTATTTT
TRBD1	NA	TRBV29-1	TRBJ2-5	15	CSVRIGTGILETQYF	TGCAGCGTTCGGATCGGGACAGGGATCTTGGAGACCCAGTACTTC
TRBD2	NA	TRBV5-1	TRBJ2-5	18	CASSFSSGRALGTETQYF	TGCGCCAGCAGCTTCTCTAGCGGGAGGGCGTTGGGGACGGAGACCCAGTACTTC
TRBD1	NA	TRBV6-1	TRBJ2-7	14	CASRQQGATGEQYF	TGTGCCAGCAGACAACAGGGGGCGACCGGCGAGCAGTACTTC
NA	NA	TRBV7-9	TRBJ2-3	15	CASSLGVGETDTQYF	TGTGCCAGCTCCTTAGGGGTAGGGGAGACAGATACGCAGTATTTT
NA	NA	TRBV19	TRBJ2-3	16	CASRTRPSDFTDTQYF	TGTGCCAGCCGGACCCGGCCTAGCGATTTCACAGATACGCAGTATTTT
NA	NA	TRBV5-6	TRBJ2-2	15	CASSFAGRNTGELFF	TGTGCCAGCAGCTTTGCAGGGAGAAACACCGGGGAGCTGTTTTTT
TRBD1	few	TRBV7-9	TRBJ1-6	15	CASSSRTGGNSPLHF	TGTGCCAGCAGCTCGAGGACAGGGGGTAACTCACCCCTCCACTTT